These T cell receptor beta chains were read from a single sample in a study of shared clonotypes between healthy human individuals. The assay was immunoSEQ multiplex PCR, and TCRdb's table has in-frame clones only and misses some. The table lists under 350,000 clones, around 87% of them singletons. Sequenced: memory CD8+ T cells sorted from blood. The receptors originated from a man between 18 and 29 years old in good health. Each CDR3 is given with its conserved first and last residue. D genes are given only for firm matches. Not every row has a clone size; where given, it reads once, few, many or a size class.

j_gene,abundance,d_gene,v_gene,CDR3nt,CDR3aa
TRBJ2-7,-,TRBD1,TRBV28,TGTGCCTCACGCGGGACAGGAGCCTACGAGCAGTACTTC,CASRGTGAYEQYF
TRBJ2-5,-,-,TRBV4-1,TGCGCCAGCAGCCAACGGGGGCGGAGGAACACCGGGAGCCAAGAGACCCAGTACTTC,CASSQRGRRNTGSQETQYF
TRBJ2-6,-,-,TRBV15,TGTGCCACCAGCAGAGATATCTCTGGGGCCAACGTCCTGACTTTC,CATSRDISGANVLTF
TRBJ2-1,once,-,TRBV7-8,TGTGCCAGCAGCCTTTGGGACTTCTACAATGAGCAGTTCTTC,CASSLWDFYNEQFF
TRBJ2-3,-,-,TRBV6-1,TGTGCCAGCAGTGACTGGGGGCGCGGGGATACGCAGTATTTT,CASSDWGRGDTQYF
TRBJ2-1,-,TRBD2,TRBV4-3,TGCGCCAGCAGCCAAGAGACAGCGGGAGCAGTCTACAATGAGCAGTTCTTC,CASSQETAGAVYNEQFF
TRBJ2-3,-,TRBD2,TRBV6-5,TGTGCCAGCAGTTACGGAGCGGGGGACACAGATACGCAGTATTTT,CASSYGAGDTDTQYF
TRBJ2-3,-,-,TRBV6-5,TGTGCCAGCATCTCTCAGGGTACGCAGTATTTT,CASISQGTQYF
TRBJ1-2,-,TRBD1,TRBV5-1,TGCGCCAGCAGTAAAATGGGACCGGACAGGGTCTATGGCTACACCTTC,CASSKMGPDRVYGYTF
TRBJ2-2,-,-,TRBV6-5,TGTGCCAGCACCTCCCGACGGACCGGGGAGCTGTTTTTT,CASTSRRTGELFF
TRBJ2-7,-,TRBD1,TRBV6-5,TGTGCCAGCAGTAGGACAGGGGGGTCCTACGAGCAGTACTTC,CASSRTGGSYEQYF
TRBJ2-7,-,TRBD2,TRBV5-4,TGTGCCAGCAGCCCAAATCTAGCGGGTGAGCAGTACTTC,CASSPNLAGEQYF
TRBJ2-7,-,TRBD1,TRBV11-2,TGTGCCAGCAGCTCCAACTCTGACAGGGTTACGTACTTC,CASSSNSDRVTYF
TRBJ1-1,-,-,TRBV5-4,TGTGCCAGCAGTTCGTGGGGCGCCGACACTGAAGCTTTCTTT,CASSSWGADTEAFF
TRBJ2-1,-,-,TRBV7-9,TGTGCCAGCAGCTCCAAAAACACAGGGCCCCACAGTCCGTTCTTC,CASSSKNTGPHSPFF
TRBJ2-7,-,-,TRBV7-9,TGTGCCAGCAGCTTAGGCGGCGGGGTTGCGGACACATCCTACGAGCAGTACTTC,CASSLGGGVADTSYEQYF
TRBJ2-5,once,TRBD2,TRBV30,TGTGCCTGGAGCGAAGGACTAGTTGAGGAGGAGACCCAGTACTTC,CAWSEGLVEEETQYF